This TCR beta chain was profiled in a study of ipilimumab plus nivolumab after autologous stem cell transplantation. Overall study context: Typical patient got 5 ipilimumab doses and about eight nivolumab doses (median).

This clone was found many times. The antigen remains unidentified. Assay used: immunoSEQ multiplex PCR; TCRdb lists only in-frame clones, some missing. Here the sample spans over 75,000 clones, 83% being singletons. Study observations and caveats: Per the authors, repertoire, Treg and microbiota data justify further study.

The germline gives CDR1 MNHEY, CDR2 SVGAGI. This CDR3 contains 12 residues. V was shortened by 6 bases and J by 9 bases, with 9 bases between the two germline ends. Ipilimumab, 1 mg/kg, started 14 to 28 days after autologous transplant. Patients received nivolumab 3 mg/kg at weeks 1, 4, 7, 10, then fortnightly to week 26. Sequencing was performed on PBMCs, taken in a trial of ipilimumab plus nivolumab as post-transplant consolidation. This chain connects TRBV6-5 to TRBJ1-6; no clear D gene. The clonotype was recovered from a male donor with diffuse large B-cell lymphoma. The CDR3: CASSEGTSPLHF. CDR3 in DNA: TGTGCCAGCAGCGAAGGAACTTCACCCCTCCACTTT.